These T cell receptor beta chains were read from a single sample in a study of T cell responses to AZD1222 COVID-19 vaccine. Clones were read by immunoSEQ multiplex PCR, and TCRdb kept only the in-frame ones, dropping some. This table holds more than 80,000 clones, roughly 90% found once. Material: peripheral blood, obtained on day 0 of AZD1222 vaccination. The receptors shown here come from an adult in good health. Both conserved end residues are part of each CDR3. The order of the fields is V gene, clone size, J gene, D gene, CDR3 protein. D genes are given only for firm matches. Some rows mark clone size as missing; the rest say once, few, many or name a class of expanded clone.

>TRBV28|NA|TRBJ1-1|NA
CASSFPNLMNTEAFF
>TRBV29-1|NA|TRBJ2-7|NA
CSVHDGGSSYEQYF
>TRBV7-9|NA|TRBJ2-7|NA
CASSSRDFQYF
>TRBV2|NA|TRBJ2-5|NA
CASMGGSLAKETQYF
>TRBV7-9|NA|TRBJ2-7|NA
CASSLHSHEQYF
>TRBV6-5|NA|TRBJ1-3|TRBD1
CASSVTGSGNTIYF
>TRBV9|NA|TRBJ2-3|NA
CASSVEATQYF
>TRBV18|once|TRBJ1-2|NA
CASSPGAENYGYTF
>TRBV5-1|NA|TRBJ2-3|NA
CASSLALAGTDTQYF
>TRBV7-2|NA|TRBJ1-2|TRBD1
CASSPTGGRYGYTF
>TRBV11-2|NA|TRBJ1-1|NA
CASSLTAMNTEAFF
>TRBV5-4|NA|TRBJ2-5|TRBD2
CASSLPAGAQETQYF
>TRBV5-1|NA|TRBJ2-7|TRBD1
CASSFFGTGGDEQYF
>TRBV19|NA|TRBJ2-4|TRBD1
CASSIDGGPGGKNIQYF
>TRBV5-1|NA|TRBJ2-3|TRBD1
CASSSTGTTDTQYF
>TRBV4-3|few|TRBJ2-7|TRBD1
CASSQDLTGSGAYEQYF
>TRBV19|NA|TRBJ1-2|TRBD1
CASSIFSVNGQGVYGYTF
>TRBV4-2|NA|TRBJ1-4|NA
CASSQDRATNEKLFF
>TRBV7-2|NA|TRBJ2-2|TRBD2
CASSLGRGRAGELFF
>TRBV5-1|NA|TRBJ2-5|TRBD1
CASSLGDSTMEETQYF
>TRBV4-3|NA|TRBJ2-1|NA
CASSQTINLNNEQFF
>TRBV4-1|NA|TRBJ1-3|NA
CASSQFFNSGNTIYF
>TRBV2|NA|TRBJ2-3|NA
CASSEASTLSTDTQYF
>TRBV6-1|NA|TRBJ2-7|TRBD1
CASSEAPQGAREQYF
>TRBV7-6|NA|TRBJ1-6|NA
CASSLGQGNNSPLHF
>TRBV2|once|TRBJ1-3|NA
CASSGLLGQPGNTIYF
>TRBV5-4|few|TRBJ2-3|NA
CASSSYPNTQYF
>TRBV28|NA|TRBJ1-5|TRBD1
CASRAGGQPEGQPQHF
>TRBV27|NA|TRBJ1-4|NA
CASRQGGATNEKLFF
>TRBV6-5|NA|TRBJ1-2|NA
CASSYDSYYGYTF
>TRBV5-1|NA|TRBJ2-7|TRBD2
CASSIGLASEQYF
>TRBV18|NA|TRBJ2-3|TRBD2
CASRYTSGSTDTQYF
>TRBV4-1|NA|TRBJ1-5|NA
CASSQTVDQPQHF
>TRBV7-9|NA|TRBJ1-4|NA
CASSFIGIGVLFF
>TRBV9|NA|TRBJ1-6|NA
CASSVGGGALALHF
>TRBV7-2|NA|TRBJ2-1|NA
CASSLLSASPHEQFF
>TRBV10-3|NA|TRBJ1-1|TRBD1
CAISQSQTGEGTEAFF
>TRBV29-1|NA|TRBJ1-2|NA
CSVEWVLRSYGYTF
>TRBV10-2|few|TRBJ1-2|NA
CATSTSNYGYTF
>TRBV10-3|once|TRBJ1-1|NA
CAITPTADREAFF
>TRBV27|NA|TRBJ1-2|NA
CASSLSLTGLDGYTF
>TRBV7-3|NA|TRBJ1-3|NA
CASSFQEGNTIYF
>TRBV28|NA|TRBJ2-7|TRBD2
CASSSLAGVRNEQYF
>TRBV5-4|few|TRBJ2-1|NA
CASSDTQIRSNEQFF
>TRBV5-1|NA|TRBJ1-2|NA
CASSLASGGYYGYTF
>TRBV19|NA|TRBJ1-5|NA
CASSPRGRGQSNQPQHF
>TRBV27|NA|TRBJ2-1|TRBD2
CASRSSGSTNNEQFF
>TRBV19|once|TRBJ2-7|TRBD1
CASSIGTGGAYEQYF
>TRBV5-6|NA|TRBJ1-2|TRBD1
CASSVGQGGYGYTF
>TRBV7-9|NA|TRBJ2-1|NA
CASSSTGRSYNEQFF
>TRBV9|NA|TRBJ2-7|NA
CASSVGVAVSYEQYF
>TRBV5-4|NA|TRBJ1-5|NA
CASSFGGGGDQPQHF
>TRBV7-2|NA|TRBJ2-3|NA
CASSLWGASTDTQYF